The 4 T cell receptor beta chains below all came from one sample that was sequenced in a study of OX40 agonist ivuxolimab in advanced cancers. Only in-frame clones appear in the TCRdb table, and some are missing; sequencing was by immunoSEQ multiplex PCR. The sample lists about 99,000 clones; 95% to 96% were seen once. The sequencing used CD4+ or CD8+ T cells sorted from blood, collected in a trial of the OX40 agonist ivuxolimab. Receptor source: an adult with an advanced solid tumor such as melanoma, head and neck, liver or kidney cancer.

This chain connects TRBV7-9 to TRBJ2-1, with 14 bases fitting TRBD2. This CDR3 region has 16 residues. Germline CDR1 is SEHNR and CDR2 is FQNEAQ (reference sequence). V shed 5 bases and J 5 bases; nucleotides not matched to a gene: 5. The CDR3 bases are TGTGCCAGCAGCCATTTGACTAGCGGGAGGGACAATGAGCAGTTCTTC. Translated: CASSHLTSGRDNEQFF.

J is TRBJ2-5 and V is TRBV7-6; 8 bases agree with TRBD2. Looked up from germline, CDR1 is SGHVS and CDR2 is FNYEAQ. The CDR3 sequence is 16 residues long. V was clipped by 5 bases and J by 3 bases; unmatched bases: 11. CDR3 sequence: CASSPPAGVLEETQYF. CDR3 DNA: TGTGCCAGCAGCCCCCCAGCGGGAGTTTTAGAAGAGACCCAGTACTTC.

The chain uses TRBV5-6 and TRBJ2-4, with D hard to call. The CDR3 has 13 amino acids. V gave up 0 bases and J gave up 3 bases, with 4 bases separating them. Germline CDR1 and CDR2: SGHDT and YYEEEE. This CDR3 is CASSLGNKNIQYF. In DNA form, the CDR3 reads TGTGCCAGCAGCTTGGGTAACAAAAACATTCAGTACTTC.

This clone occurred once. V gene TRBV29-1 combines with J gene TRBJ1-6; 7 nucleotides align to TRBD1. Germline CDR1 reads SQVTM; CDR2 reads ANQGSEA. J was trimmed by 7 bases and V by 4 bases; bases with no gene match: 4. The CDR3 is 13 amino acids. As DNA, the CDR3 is TGCAGCGTTGTTACAGGGGACAATTCACCCCTCCACTTT. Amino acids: CSVVTGDNSPLHF.